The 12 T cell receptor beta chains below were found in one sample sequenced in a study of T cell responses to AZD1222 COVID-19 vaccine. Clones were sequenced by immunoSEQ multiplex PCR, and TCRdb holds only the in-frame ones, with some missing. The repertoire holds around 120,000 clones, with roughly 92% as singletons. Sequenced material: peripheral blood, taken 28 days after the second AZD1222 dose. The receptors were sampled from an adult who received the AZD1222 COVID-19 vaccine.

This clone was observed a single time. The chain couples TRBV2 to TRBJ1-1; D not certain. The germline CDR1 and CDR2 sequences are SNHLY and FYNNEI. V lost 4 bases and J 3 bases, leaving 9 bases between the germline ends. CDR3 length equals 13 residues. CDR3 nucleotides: TGTGCCAGCAGTGCGAAGGGCTACACTGAAGCTTTCTTT. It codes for CASSAKGYTEAFF.

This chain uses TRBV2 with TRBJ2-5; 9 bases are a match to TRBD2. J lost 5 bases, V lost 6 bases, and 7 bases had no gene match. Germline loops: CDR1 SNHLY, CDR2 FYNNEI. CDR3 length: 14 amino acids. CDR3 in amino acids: CASSPVSGSETQYF. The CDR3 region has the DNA TGTGCCAGCAGCCCCGTTAGCGGGAGTGAGACCCAGTACTTC.

CDR3 protein: CASIGTGELFF. As DNA, the CDR3 is TGTGCCAGCATCGGCACCGGGGAGCTGTTTTTT. This sequence joins TRBV7-8 and TRBJ2-2; D gene ambiguous. CDR1 SGHVS and CDR2 FQNEAQ come from the germline V gene. Trimming took 7 bases from V and 4 from J, leaving 4 bases between them. CDR3 size: 11 residues.

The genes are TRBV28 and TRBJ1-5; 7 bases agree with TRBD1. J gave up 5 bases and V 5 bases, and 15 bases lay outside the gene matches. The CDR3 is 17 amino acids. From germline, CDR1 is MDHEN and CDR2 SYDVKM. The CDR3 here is CASSRGLGRGTDQPQHF. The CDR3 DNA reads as TGTGCCAGCAGTAGGGGGCTGGGGAGGGGGACCGATCAGCCCCAGCATTTT.

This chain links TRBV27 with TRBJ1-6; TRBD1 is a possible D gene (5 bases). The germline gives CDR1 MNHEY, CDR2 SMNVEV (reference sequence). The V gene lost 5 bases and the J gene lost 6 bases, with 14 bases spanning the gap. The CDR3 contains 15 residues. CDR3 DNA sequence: TGTGCCAGCAGTCCAGGTCCCGGGGGTAATTCACCCCTCCACTTT. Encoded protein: CASSPGPGGNSPLHF.

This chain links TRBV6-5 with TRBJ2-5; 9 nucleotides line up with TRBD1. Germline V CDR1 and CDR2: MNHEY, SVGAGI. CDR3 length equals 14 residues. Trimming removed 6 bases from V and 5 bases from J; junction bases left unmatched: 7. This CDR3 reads CASRPGQGFETQYF. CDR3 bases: TGTGCCAGCAGGCCGGGACAGGGATTCGAGACCCAGTACTTC.

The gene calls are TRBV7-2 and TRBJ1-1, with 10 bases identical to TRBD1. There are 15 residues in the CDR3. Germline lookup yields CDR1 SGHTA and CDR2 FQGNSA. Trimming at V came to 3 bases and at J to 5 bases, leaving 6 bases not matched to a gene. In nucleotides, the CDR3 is TGTGCCAGCAGCTTTGCCGGGACAGGGGAAACTGAAGCTTTCTTT. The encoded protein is CASSFAGTGETEAFF. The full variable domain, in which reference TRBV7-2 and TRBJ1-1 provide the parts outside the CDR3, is GAGVSQSPSNKVTEKGKDVELRCDPISGHTALYWYRQSLGQGLEFLIYFQGNSAPDKSGLPSDRFSAERTGGSVSTLTIQRTQQEDSAVYLCASSFAGTGETEAFFGQGTRLTVV.

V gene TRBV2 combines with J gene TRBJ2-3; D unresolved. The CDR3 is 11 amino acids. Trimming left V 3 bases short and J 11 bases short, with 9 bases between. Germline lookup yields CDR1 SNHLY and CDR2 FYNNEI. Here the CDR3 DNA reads TGTGCCAGCAGTGAGAGGCCAGGGCAGTATTTT. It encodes CASSERPGQYF.

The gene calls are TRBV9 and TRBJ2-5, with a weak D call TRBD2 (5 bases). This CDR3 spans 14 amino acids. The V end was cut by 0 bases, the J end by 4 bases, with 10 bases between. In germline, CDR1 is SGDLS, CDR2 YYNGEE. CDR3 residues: CASSVEPGLETQYF. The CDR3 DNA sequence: TGTGCCAGCAGCGTAGAGCCAGGACTAGAGACCCAGTACTTC.

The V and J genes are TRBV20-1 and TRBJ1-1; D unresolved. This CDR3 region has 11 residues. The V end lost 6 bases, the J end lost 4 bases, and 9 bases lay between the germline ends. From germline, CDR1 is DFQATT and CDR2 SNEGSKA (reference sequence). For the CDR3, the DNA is TGCAGTGCCCGGTCTAGCACTGAAGCTTTCTTT. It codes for CSARSSTEAFF.

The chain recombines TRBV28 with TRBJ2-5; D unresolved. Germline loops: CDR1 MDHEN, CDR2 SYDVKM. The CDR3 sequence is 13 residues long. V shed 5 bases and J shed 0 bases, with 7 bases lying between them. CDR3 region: CASSMTHQETQYF. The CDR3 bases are TGTGCCAGCAGTATGACACACCAAGAGACCCAGTACTTC.

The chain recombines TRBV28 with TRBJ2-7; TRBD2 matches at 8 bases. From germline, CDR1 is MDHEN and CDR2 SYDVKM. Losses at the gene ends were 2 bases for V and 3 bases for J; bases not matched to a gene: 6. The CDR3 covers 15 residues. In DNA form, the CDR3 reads TGTGCCAGCAGTTTACCTAGCGGGCCCTTCTACGAGCAGTACTTC. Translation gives CASSLPSGPFYEQYF.